The 13 T cell receptor beta chains below all came from one sample that was sequenced in a study of chemoradiotherapy in HPV16-positive cancers. The protocol was immunoSEQ multiplex PCR, while the TCRdb copy is restricted to in-frame clones and leaves out a portion. This table has 7,000 or so clones, over 70% appearing once. The specimen was taken from a patient who underwent chemoradiotherapy. The source is a human donor with HPV-associated anogenital cancer.

This chain connects TRBV19 to TRBJ1-6; 7 positions match TRBD1. This CDR3 has 14 amino acids. Per the germline V gene, CDR1 is LNHDA and CDR2 is SQIVND (reference sequence). Trimming removed 4 bases from V and 8 bases from J; junction bases left unmatched: 5. This chain's CDR3 is CASSKGGRYSPLHF. The CDR3 coding sequence is TGTGCCAGTAGTAAAGGGGGCCGATATTCACCCCTCCACTTT.

The chain recombines TRBV15 with TRBJ2-1; a weak D match, TRBD2 (5 bases). The germline V and J ends were trimmed by 5 bases and 6 bases, with 20 bases remaining between them. The CDR3 has 16 residues. Germline V CDR1 and CDR2: LNHNV, YYDKDF (reference sequence). The CDR3 DNA reads as TGTGCCACCAGCCCCCTCGAGGGCTTCTCCCTCAATGAGCAGTTCTTC. This gives the protein CATSPLEGFSLNEQFF.

This clone was counted once. This sequence joins TRBV27 and TRBJ2-2; possible D gene TRBD1, 5 bases. Germline-derived CDR1 and CDR2 are MNHEY and SMNVEV (reference sequence). The CDR3 consists of 17 residues. With 2 bases removed from V and 1 base from J, the gap between germline ends came to 14 bases. The CDR3 region has the DNA TGTGCCAGCAGTTTAAGAAGTCCAGGGTGGAACACCGGGGAGCTGTTTTTT. Its translation is CASSLRSPGWNTGELFF.

The CDR3 spells CASSLGLAGDGETQYF. CDR3 coding DNA: TGTGCCAGCAGCTTGGGACTAGCGGGGGACGGAGAGACCCAGTACTTC. The chain carries TRBV5-6 and TRBJ2-5; 12 bases agree with TRBD2. Germline-derived CDR1 and CDR2 are SGHDT and YYEEEE. V dropped 0 bases and J dropped 4; count of bases not matched to a gene: 4. The CDR3 covers 16 residues.

This clone came up once. The V call is TRBV11-2, the J call TRBJ2-7; 11 bases line up with TRBD1. The J segment lost 5 bases and the V segment lost 6 bases, leaving 12 bases of the junction unmatched. The CDR3 sequence is 16 residues long. The germline gives CDR1 SGHAT, CDR2 FQNNGV. The chain's CDR3 is CASSQPGQGVSNEQYF. The CDR3 bases are TGTGCCAGCAGTCAACCGGGACAGGGGGTTAGTAACGAGCAGTACTTC.

The J gene is TRBJ1-3, the V gene TRBV2, with unresolved D. Trimming removed 7 bases from V and 3 bases from J, with 10 bases in between. Looked up from germline, CDR1 is SNHLY and CDR2 is FYNNEI. The CDR3 has 13 residues. The CDR3 is CASMRRVGNTIYF. The CDR3 coding sequence is TGTGCCAGCATGAGACGTGTTGGAAACACCATATATTTT. Full variable domain (rest looked up from reference TRBV2 and TRBJ1-3): EPEVTQTPSHQVTQMGQEVILRCVPISNHLYFYWYRQILGQKVEFLVSFYNNEISEKSEIFDDQFSVERPDGSNFTLKIRSTKLEDSAMYFCASMRRVGNTIYFGEGSWLTVV.

The chain has TRBV4-2 and TRBJ2-5, with D perhaps assigned TRBD1 or TRBD2 (5 bases each). This CDR3 has 13 residues. The germline gives CDR1 LGHNA, CDR2 YNFKEQ. Trimming shortened V by 1 base and J by 5 bases, and 8 bases separated the two germline ends. Here the CDR3 reads CASSQAREETQYF. CDR3 DNA sequence: TGTGCCAGCAGCCAAGCCAGGGAGGAGACCCAGTACTTC.

The chain combines TRBV19 with TRBJ1-5; unclear D gene. The CDR3 is made up of 16 amino acids. Trimming pared 9 bases from V and 2 bases from J, leaving 20 bases between. Germline V gene sequence: CDR1 LNHDA, CDR2 SQIVND (reference sequence). The DNA of the CDR3 is TGTGCCAGCACGATACACGACCCGCTAGGCAATCAGCCCCAGCATTTT. This gives the protein CASTIHDPLGNQPQHF. Combining the CDR3 with reference TRBV19 and TRBJ1-5 gives the whole variable domain DGGITQSPKYLFRKEGQNVTLSCEQNLNHDAMYWYRQDPGQGLRLIYYSQIVNDFQKGDIAEGYSVSREKKESFPLTVTSAQKNPTAFYLCASTIHDPLGNQPQHFGDGTRLSIL.

The J gene is TRBJ2-5, the V gene TRBV11-2; D gene ambiguous. Germline-derived CDR1 and CDR2 are SGHAT and FQNNGV. V was clipped by 4 bases and J by 0 bases, with 6 bases between them. This CDR3 has 13 amino acids. The CDR3 loop reads CASSSGHQETQYF. In DNA, the CDR3 is TGTGCCAGCAGCTCTGGACACCAAGAGACCCAGTACTTC.

Here the CDR3 reads CASSPRGQGPNQPQHF. Written as DNA, the CDR3 is TGTGCCAGCAGTCCCAGGGGCCAGGGGCCAAATCAGCCCCAGCATTTT. This chain links TRBV2 with TRBJ1-5, with a weak D call TRBD1 (6 bases). Trimming cost V 5 bases and J 4 bases, with 18 bases left between them. This CDR3 contains 16 residues. CDR1 SNHLY and CDR2 FYNNEI come from the germline V gene.

The chain has TRBV14 and TRBJ2-1; TRBD1 aligns across 7 bases. J lost 6 bases, V lost 7 bases, and 9 bases had no gene match. Germline loops: CDR1 SGHDN, CDR2 FVKESK. The CDR3 consists of 14 residues. CDR3 nucleotide sequence: TGTGCCAGCAATAAAGGGGGCGCCGTCAATGAGCAGTTCTTC. Amino acid sequence: CASNKGGAVNEQFF.

The rearrangement links TRBV18 to TRBJ1-1; no clear D. The CDR3 is 13 residues long. The germline gives CDR1 KGHSH, CDR2 LQKENI. Trimming cost V 0 bases and J 4 bases, with 6 bases left between them. CDR3: CASSPPARTEAFF. CDR3 nucleotides: TGTGCCAGCTCACCACCGGCTCGCACTGAAGCTTTCTTT. The full variable domain, completed using reference TRBV18 and TRBJ1-1, is NAGVMQNPRHLVRRRGQEARLRCSPMKGHSHVYWYRQLPEEGLKFMVYLQKENIIDESGMPKERFSAEFPKEGPSILRIQQVVRGDSAAYFCASSPPARTEAFFGQGTRLTVV.

The chain couples TRBV19 to TRBJ1-5; TRBD1 aligns across 9 bases. With V trimmed by 5 bases and J by 6 bases, 14 bases remained unmatched. The CDR3 is 17 residues long. The V gene's germline CDR1 is LNHDA and CDR2 SQIVND (reference sequence). The CDR3 DNA reads as TGTGCCAGTAGTCCCCTGTGGGACAGGGATTTCGGTCAGCCCCAGCATTTT. It is translated as CASSPLWDRDFGQPQHF.